These 25 T cell receptor beta chains were sequenced from one sample in a study of response to subunit inactivated influenza vaccine. TCRdb re-analysed the RT-PCR reads in MiXCR, keeping a single row per CDR3 protein. The sample lists approximately 490,000 distinct CDR3 sequences, about 7.2% occurring once. The sample here was PBMCs from blood, taken around 2 years after vaccination. These receptors originate from a man aged 50 to 69 who received an inactivated influenza vaccine.

The rearrangement joins TRBV5-1 to TRBJ2-1; TRBD2 agrees at 8 bases. V shed 4 bases, J shed 1 base, and the junction held 10 bases outside the gene matches. The CDR3 is 17 amino acids. Germline V lookup: CDR1 SGHRS, CDR2 YFSETQ. The CDR3 DNA follows: TGCGCCAGCAGCCCAGGAGGCGGGGGGCTATCCTACAATGAGCAGTTCTTC. It is translated as CASSPGGGGLSYNEQFF.

This clonotype has more than one count but fewer than ten. The chain joins TRBV10-3 to TRBJ1-5; no clear D. The V and J ends lost 3 bases and 0 bases respectively, with 6 bases between them. The germline V gene has CDR1 ENHRY and CDR2 SYGVKD. The CDR3 loop spans 14 amino acids. DNA of the CDR3: TGTGCCATCAGTGATGGTTATAGCAATCAGCCCCAGCATTTT. It translates to CAISDGYSNQPQHF.

The chain is built from TRBV6-7 and TRBJ1-2, with no clear D. TRBV6-7 is marked as an open reading frame, function uncertain. V lost 0 bases, J lost 8 bases, and 4 bases lay in between. This CDR3 is 11 amino acids long. The CDR3 is CASSYSRGYTF. The CDR3, as DNA: TGTGCCAGCAGTTACTCACGGGGCTACACCTTC.

This clonotype was seen at least ten times. The chain recombines TRBV14 with TRBJ2-6; D not resolved. This CDR3 is built from 16 residues. Germline CDR1 is SGHDN and CDR2 is FVKESK. V shed 1 base and J shed 7 bases, with 14 bases lying between them. CDR3 sequence: CASSQGPRNGANVLTF. The DNA for the CDR3 is TGTGCCAGCAGCCAAGGACCCAGGAACGGAGCCAACGTCCTGACTTTC.

This clonotype was detected many times. This chain links TRBV4-3 with TRBJ2-7; perhaps TRBD2 as D (6 bases). Trimming removed 1 base at V and 6 bases at J, with 16 bases between. The CDR3 consists of 15 residues. CDR1 and CDR2 (germline): LGHNA, YSLEER. This CDR3 is CASSQVFGGSVEQYF. In nucleotides, the CDR3 is TGCGCCAGCAGCCAAGTGTTTGGAGGGAGTGTCGAGCAGTACTTC.

Ten or more counts support this clonotype. This sequence joins TRBV7-2 and TRBJ1-5; D not certain. This CDR3 spans 15 amino acids. The V gene's germline CDR1 is SGHTA and CDR2 FQGNSA. V lost 2 bases and J 1 base, leaving 9 bases between the germline ends. The CDR3 nucleotides are TGTGCCAGCAGCTTATATCCGGGAAGCAATCAGCCCCAGCATTTT. Protein product: CASSLYPGSNQPQHF.

This clonotype was observed a few times. The rearrangement uses TRBV10-3 and TRBJ2-1; 8 nucleotides line up with TRBD2. CDR1 and CDR2 from the germline V gene are ENHRY and SYGVKD. V gave up 3 bases and J gave up 5 bases; unmatched junction bases: 9. The CDR3 length is 16 residues. CDR3: CAISDSGAGAHNEQFF. The CDR3 nucleotides read TGTGCCATCAGTGACTCCGGAGCGGGAGCACACAATGAGCAGTTCTTC.

The gene calls are TRBV4-2 and TRBJ2-5; D remains unclear. Looked up from germline, CDR1 is LGHNA and CDR2 is YNFKEQ. The V gene lost 0 bases and the J gene lost 3 bases, with 8 bases spanning the gap. The CDR3 runs to 14 residues. The CDR3 protein is CASSQDPQKETQYF. CDR3 sequence (DNA): TGTGCCAGCAGCCAAGACCCCCAGAAAGAGACCCAGTACTTC.

Here the CDR3 reads CASSLLSSLSYEQYF. The CDR3 DNA follows: TGTGCCAGCAGCTTGCTTTCCAGCCTCTCCTACGAGCAGTACTTC. This chain links TRBV5-5 with TRBJ2-7, with D uncertain. Germline loops: CDR1 SGHKS, CDR2 YYEKEE (reference sequence). V dropped 1 base and J dropped 0 bases, with 11 bases sitting between them. This CDR3 is built from 15 residues.

The chain uses TRBV3-1 and TRBJ2-5; 11 bases align to TRBD2. The CDR3 is 14 amino acids. CDR1 is LGHDT and CDR2 is YNNKEL in the germline V gene (reference sequence). The ends lost 5 bases at V and 5 bases at J; junction bases unmatched: 4. CDR3 sequence: CASSFSGGAETQYF. The CDR3 DNA sequence: TGTGCCAGCAGCTTTAGCGGGGGGGCCGAGACCCAGTACTTC.

This clonotype was recorded many times. J is TRBJ2-3 and V is TRBV4-2, with D possibly being TRBD1 (5 bases). This CDR3 region has 16 residues. Germline V gene sequence: CDR1 LGHNA, CDR2 YNFKEQ. Trimming removed 3 bases from V and 0 bases from J, with 13 bases in between. In DNA, the CDR3 is TGTGCCAGCAGCCAGCCGCAGGGTTCTAGCACAGATACGCAGTATTTT. Its translation: CASSQPQGSSTDTQYF.

This chain uses TRBV18 with TRBJ2-7; weak D call: TRBD1 (6 bases). The CDR3 spans 15 residues. Germline V CDR1 and CDR2: KGHSH, LQKENI. The ends were cut back, 2 bases at V and 6 bases at J, with 17 bases in the middle. CDR3 DNA sequence: TGTGCCAGCTCACCAGCCTCACAGGGCCCGGGCGAGCAGTACTTC. Translated, it gives CASSPASQGPGEQYF.

In this sample, this clonotype turned up a few times. The chain recombines TRBV20-1 with TRBJ1-5, with 7 bases lining up with TRBD1. The CDR3 loop spans 12 amino acids. Germline loops: CDR1 DFQATT, CDR2 SNEGSKA (reference sequence). CDR3 protein: CRTGEGNQPQHF. The CDR3 DNA reads TGCAGAACAGGGGAAGGCAATCAGCCCCAGCATTTT.

The sample holds a few counts of this clonotype. The chain links TRBV30 to TRBJ1-3; D is unresolved. Trimming took off 2 bases at V and 0 bases at J, with 8 bases between the two ends. The CDR3 spans 14 residues. Germline V gene lookup returns CDR1 GTSNPN and CDR2 SVGIG (reference sequence). The CDR3 DNA follows: TGTGCCTGGAGTTTGAAGCCCTCTGGAAACACCATATATTTT. Protein sequence: CAWSLKPSGNTIYF.

This clonotype showed up just a few times. The chain carries TRBV2 and TRBJ2-3; the match to TRBD2 covers 8 bases. Germline V gene lookup returns CDR1 SNHLY and CDR2 FYNNEI. This CDR3 spans 13 amino acids. After removal of 3 bases from V and 13 bases from J, the junction contained 9 bases not matched to a gene. This chain's CDR3 is CASSDRERGPEYF. CDR3 coding DNA: TGTGCCAGCAGTGATAGGGAGCGGGGGCCGGAGTATTTT.

This clonotype was picked up a small number of times. V and J are TRBV5-6 and TRBJ2-2; TRBD1 matches at 8 bases. Looked up from germline, CDR1 is SGHDT and CDR2 is YYEEEE. The CDR3 extends over 17 amino acids. V dropped 4 bases and J dropped 3; count of bases not matched to a gene: 11. The CDR3 loop is CASSHYRTGHDTGELFF. The CDR3 DNA sequence: TGTGCCAGCAGCCATTATCGGACAGGGCATGACACCGGGGAGCTGTTTTTT.

This clonotype was observed a handful of times. The rearrangement uses TRBV20-1 and TRBJ2-7; D remains unclear. The V end was cut by 3 bases, the J end by 6 bases, with 6 bases between. The germline CDR1 and CDR2 sequences are DFQATT and SNEGSKA (reference sequence). CDR3 size: 10 residues. The CDR3 loop is CSARLGEQYF. The DNA of the CDR3 is TGCAGTGCTAGGCTGGGCGAGCAGTACTTC.

This clonotype was found a few times. The J gene is TRBJ2-3, the V gene TRBV27, with D maybe TRBD1 (5 bases). The CDR3 has 17 residues. CDR1 is MNHEY, CDR2 SMNVEV, per germline (reference sequence). Trimming removed 7 bases from V and 4 bases from J, with 24 bases in between. Here the CDR3 DNA reads TGTGCCAGCAACCTTAGGGGCGGAGTAAAGGTATCAGATACGCAGTATTTT. It codes for CASNLRGGVKVSDTQYF.

This clonotype has a handful of counts. The rearrangement uses TRBV20-1 and TRBJ2-3; D possibly corresponds to TRBD1 (6 bases). The length of the CDR3 is 15 residues. V was cut by 3 bases and J by 2 bases, with 15 bases left in between. Germline V gene sequence: CDR1 DFQATT, CDR2 SNEGSKA (reference sequence). The CDR3 sequence: CSASPTGRLTDTQYF. CDR3 DNA: TGCAGTGCTAGCCCCACAGGGCGCCTCACAGATACGCAGTATTTT.

The rearrangement joins TRBV6-1 to TRBJ2-3; no firm D call. The CDR3 spans 15 residues. Deletions cut 5 bases from V and 4 bases from J, with 16 bases between. CDR1 is MNHNS, CDR2 SASEGT, per germline. CDR3 sequence reads: CASSTGPQAADTQYF. Written as DNA, the CDR3 is TGTGCCAGCAGTACCGGGCCCCAGGCCGCAGATACGCAGTATTTT.

The rearrangement joins TRBV10-2 to TRBJ2-2; 10 bases agree with TRBD2. CDR3 length equals 13 residues. Germline lookup yields CDR1 WSHSY and CDR2 SAAADI. Trimming removed 10 bases from V and 6 bases from J; junction bases left unmatched: 5. This CDR3 is CAIEAGGPGELFF. Here the CDR3 DNA reads TGCGCCATCGAAGCGGGAGGGCCCGGGGAGCTGTTTTTT.

This clonotype was detected many times. CDR3 loop: CASSLFGPSTDTQYF. In DNA, the CDR3 is TGCGCCAGCAGCTTGTTCGGTCCCTCCACAGATACGCAGTATTTT. V usage is TRBV5-1 and J usage is TRBJ2-3; D is unclear. Germline V lookup: CDR1 SGHRS, CDR2 YFSETQ. This CDR3 region has 15 residues. Trimming left V 1 base short and J 2 bases short, with 11 bases between.

This clonotype was found a few times. V gene TRBV5-1 combines with J gene TRBJ1-1; D is perhaps TRBD1 (6 bases). The CDR3 totals 14 residues. The V gene lost 0 bases and the J gene lost 1 base, with 7 bases spanning the gap. Germline assignment: CDR1 SGHRS and CDR2 YFSETQ. CDR3 DNA: TGCGCCAGCAGCTTGGGGGGGCAGAACACTGAAGCTTTCTTT. Translating it yields CASSLGGQNTEAFF. Supplemented by reference TRBV5-1 and TRBJ1-1, the full variable domain reads KAGVTQTPRYLIKTRGQQVTLSCSPISGHRSVSWYQQTPGQGLQFLFEYFSETQRNKGNFPGRFSGRQFSNSRSEMNVSTLELGDSALYLCASSLGGQNTEAFFGQGTRLTVV.

The table lists this clonotype with a few counts. This chain joins TRBV11-1 and TRBJ1-3; D gene ambiguous. Germline values: CDR1 SGHAT, CDR2 FQDESV (reference sequence). The CDR3 is 18 amino acids. Trimming removed 1 base from V and 0 bases from J, with 16 bases in between. The CDR3 protein is CASSLEVLRGASGNTIYF. CDR3 sequence (DNA): TGTGCCAGCAGCTTAGAGGTTTTACGCGGCGCCTCTGGAAACACCATATATTTT.

At least ten counts were recorded for this clonotype. J is TRBJ1-1 and V is TRBV7-9; D gene ambiguous. This CDR3 is 15 amino acids long. V shed 5 bases and J shed 3 bases, with 16 bases lying between them. Per germline, CDR1 SEHNR and CDR2 FQNEAQ (reference sequence). The CDR3 sequence: CASSLLGGWDTEAFF. The DNA of the CDR3 is TGTGCCAGCAGCCTTCTCGGAGGGTGGGACACTGAAGCTTTCTTT.